The rows below give T cell receptor beta chains drawn from one sample of a study of T-cell reconstitution after alpha-beta-depleted transplantation in children. TCRdb reanalysed the PCR reads using MiXCR and keeps one entry per CDR3 protein. The top ten clones hold roughly a third of a sample with about 110,000 distinct CDR3 sequences, around 10% of them seen once. Sequences were derived from PBMCs, sampled before TCRalphabeta/CD19-depleted stem cell transplant. The receptors derive from a boy aged 2 to 9 with acute lymphoblastic leukemia, due to receive a stem cell transplant. Both conserved end residues are part of each CDR3. D genes are given only for firm matches. For some rows the clone size is stated as once, few or many, or as a class when expanded; others skip it.

clone size	D gene	V gene	J gene	CDR3 DNA	CDR3 protein
many	.	TRBV12-3/TRBV12-4	TRBJ1-2	TGTGCCAGCAGTGCGCAGAGGGACATCGGGGGCTACACCTTC	CASSAQRDIGGYTF
many	.	TRBV6-1	TRBJ2-1	TGTGCCAGCACTCGGGGAAACAAGAGATATGGTGAGCAGTTCTTC	CASTRGNKRYGEQFF
few	.	TRBV7-3	TRBJ2-3	TGTGCCAGCAGCTTTGGGGGGCACAGCACAGATACGCAGTATTTT	CASSFGGHSTDTQYF
few	.	TRBV6-1	TRBJ1-1	TGTGCCAGCAGTGAAAGAGGGAAGGACACTGAAGCTTTCTTT	CASSERGKDTEAFF
many	.	TRBV27	TRBJ2-3	TGTGCCAGCAGTCCCCCCGGTGGGATTGGGGCGCACACAGATACGCAGTATTTT	CASSPPGGIGAHTDTQYF
few	.	TRBV6-6	TRBJ1-1	TGTGCCAGCAGTTGGGGGACTGGCACTGAAGCTTTCTTT	CASSWGTGTEAFF
few	.	TRBV5-1	TRBJ2-1	TGCGCCAGCAGCTGGGGGTTGGGAGATGAGCAGTTCTTC	CASSWGLGDEQFF
few	.	TRBV10-3	TRBJ2-6	TGTGCCATCAGTCCGGGACCTCGCGCTGGGGCCAACGTCCTGACTTTC	CAISPGPRAGANVLTF
.	.	TRBV7-9	TRBJ2-1	TGTGCCAGCAGCTTAATGGGTGGCCCGTACAATGAGCAGTTCTTC	CASSLMGGPYNEQFF
many	.	TRBV10-3	TRBJ2-3	TGTGCCATCAGTGATGGCTACACAGATACGCAGTATTTT	CAISDGYTDTQYF
few	TRBD1	TRBV5-1	TRBJ1-1	TGCGCCAGCAGCTCCCGACCCGGGACAGCACACACTGAAGCTTTCTTT	CASSSRPGTAHTEAFF
few	.	TRBV5-6	TRBJ2-5	TGTGCCAGCAGCCCGCTCCAGTTCCAAGAGACCCAGTACTTC	CASSPLQFQETQYF
medium-sized	TRBD2	TRBV5-1	TRBJ2-3	TGCGCCAGCAGCTCCCTAGCGGGAGGGCCTGGCACAGATACGCAGTATTTT	CASSSLAGGPGTDTQYF
.	TRBD2	TRBV11-3	TRBJ2-1	TGTGCCAGCAGTTGGACTAGCGGGAGGGGGTCCTACAATGAGCAGTTCTTC	CASSWTSGRGSYNEQFF
.	TRBD1	TRBV27	TRBJ1-2	TGTGCCAGCAGTTTATCGGCGGACAGGGTGGCCGTCTTCTATGGCTACACCTTC	CASSLSADRVAVFYGYTF
.	TRBD2	TRBV7-9	TRBJ2-1	TGTGCCAGCAGCTCCGGACTAGCGGGAGGGTTCTTC	CASSSGLAGGFF
many	.	TRBV20-1	TRBJ2-3	TGCAGTGCTAGAGCTGTAAGAGGCACCACAGATACGCAGTATTTT	CSARAVRGTTDTQYF
many	.	TRBV20-1	TRBJ2-5	TGCAGTGCCCCATCGTGGCAGCTAAAAGAGACCCAGTACTTC	CSAPSWQLKETQYF
many	.	TRBV12-3/TRBV12-4	TRBJ2-7	TGTGCCAGCAGATCCTCCGACAGAGGCGAGCAGTACTTC	CASRSSDRGEQYF
.	.	TRBV7-9	TRBJ2-5	TGTGCCAGCAGCTTAGGTCGGGTTGCAAACCGGGGAGAGACCCAGTACTTC	CASSLGRVANRGETQYF
few	.	TRBV7-8	TRBJ2-4	TGTGCCAGCAGCTTAAAGGGAGTTGTTTTTGGAGCCAAAAACATTCAGTACTTC	CASSLKGVVFGAKNIQYF
few	.	TRBV7-9	TRBJ2-7	TGTGCCAGCAGCTTAGGTGGTCGCGACTCCTACGAGCAGTACTTC	CASSLGGRDSYEQYF
.	.	TRBV10-3	TRBJ2-1	TGTGCCATCAGTGTCCTTCTAGGGAATGAGCAGTTCTTC	CAISVLLGNEQFF
few	TRBD2	TRBV20-1	TRBJ2-1	TGCAGTGCTAGCCCATCCGGGACTAGTGGTTACAATGAGCAGTTCTTC	CSASPSGTSGYNEQFF
few	.	TRBV27	TRBJ1-2	TGTGCCAGCAGTTCTCGGACAAGCTATGGCTACACCTTC	CASSSRTSYGYTF
.	TRBD2	TRBV20-1	TRBJ2-7	TGCAGTGCTAGAGTTAACGGGAGGGCCGACGAGCAGTACTTC	CSARVNGRADEQYF
.	.	TRBV20-1	TRBJ1-1	TGCAGTGCTAACCCAGGTCCCGGGAGGGCTTTCTTT	CSANPGPGRAFF
.	TRBD2	TRBV20-1	TRBJ2-1	TGCACCAGGTCGAGCGGGAGGGCCAATGAGCAGTTCTTC	CTRSSGRANEQFF
.	.	TRBV4-1	TRBJ2-7	TGCGCCAGCAGCCAAGAGTGGCAGAGAGGGGAGCAGTACTTC	CASSQEWQRGEQYF
few	.	TRBV28	TRBJ2-5	TGTGCCAGCAGTGGAGGGCTGGCGGGAAGGCGGGAGACCCAGTACTTC	CASSGGLAGRRETQYF
many	TRBD2	TRBV20-1	TRBJ2-3	TGCAGTGCTAGTAGGCTAGCGGGAGCCCCAGATACGCAGTATTTT	CSASRLAGAPDTQYF
few	.	TRBV2	TRBJ2-6	TGTGCCAGCAAGTGGAGCCTAAGCTCTGGGGCCAACGTCCTGACTTTC	CASKWSLSSGANVLTF
.	TRBD2	TRBV15	TRBJ2-2	TGTGCCACCAGCAGCGGTAGCGGGAGGGCCTTGGGGGAGCTGTTTTTT	CATSSGSGRALGELFF
few	TRBD2	TRBV20-1	TRBJ2-7	TGCAGTGCTAGGGCGGGGACTAGCGGGAAGTCCTACGAGCAGTACTTC	CSARAGTSGKSYEQYF
few	.	TRBV5-1	TRBJ2-7	TGCGCCAGCAGCTTGTCTTGGCAGGACGAGCAGTACTTC	CASSLSWQDEQYF
few	.	TRBV29-1	TRBJ2-5	TGCAGCGTCTCGAGGGTGATTTCGTACCAAGAGACCCAGTACTTC	CSVSRVISYQETQYF
few	TRBD1	TRBV5-1	TRBJ2-2	TGCGCCAGCAGCTTGGTCGTGACAGGGGGCCCGAACACCGGGGAGCTGTTTTTT	CASSLVVTGGPNTGELFF
.	.	TRBV4-1	TRBJ2-6	TGCGCCAGCAGCCAAGATCGGCTGGGAGTGAGTGGGGCCAACGTCCTGACTTTC	CASSQDRLGVSGANVLTF
few	.	TRBV5-1	TRBJ2-1	TGCGCCAGCAGCTTGGGACTATCACTCAACAATGAGCAGTTCTTC	CASSLGLSLNNEQFF
few	.	TRBV4-1	TRBJ1-2	TGCGCCAGCAGCCATACAGGTTCCGATGGCTACACCTTC	CASSHTGSDGYTF
.	TRBD2	TRBV30	TRBJ2-5	TGTGCCCGTAGGACTAGCGGGAGTGGGGAGACCCAGTACTTC	CARRTSGSGETQYF
.	.	TRBV2	TRBJ2-3	TGTGCCAGCGGGCTATTTGGGGATACGCAGTATTTT	CASGLFGDTQYF
few	.	TRBV7-2	TRBJ2-3	TGTGCCAGCAGCTTAGATGAAGGCAGGGTTTCAGATACGCAGTATTTT	CASSLDEGRVSDTQYF
.	TRBD1	TRBV20-1	TRBJ1-5	TGCAGTGCTACCGGGACAGGGTATAGTAGGCGGCCGGAAGTAAATCAGCCCCAGCATTTT	CSATGTGYSRRPEVNQPQHF
few	.	TRBV30	TRBJ2-3	TGTGCCTGGAGTGTACCGACAGGAAACACAGATACGCAGTATTTT	CAWSVPTGNTDTQYF
few	.	TRBV7-9	TRBJ1-2	TGTGCCAGCAGCTTAAGTTCAGGACAGAACTATGGCTACACCTTC	CASSLSSGQNYGYTF
.	TRBD1	TRBV2	TRBJ1-1	TGTGCCAGCAGGACAGGGGGGGGATCACTGAACACTGAAGCTTTCTTT	CASRTGGGSLNTEAFF
many	.	TRBV6-5	TRBJ2-1	TGTGCCAGCAGCGCCGGGGGAGGAGGGCCGTCCTACAATGAGCAGTTCTTC	CASSAGGGGPSYNEQFF
.	.	TRBV29-1	TRBJ2-1	TGCAGCGTTCTTGGGGCTTACAATGAGCAGTTCTTC	CSVLGAYNEQFF
few	.	TRBV28	TRBJ2-1	TGTGCCAGCAGTCCTAGACAGTTCTCCTACAATGAGCAGTTCTTC	CASSPRQFSYNEQFF
.	.	TRBV27	TRBJ1-6	TGTGCCAGCAGTTTATCCGCGAGGGCCAATTCACCCCTCCACTTT	CASSLSARANSPLHF